This T cell receptor beta chain was sequenced in a study of T cell responses to AZD1222 COVID-19 vaccine. Regarding the study as a whole: Spike was spanned by vaccine-associated CD4 TCRs, which were dominant at 160-218 and 743-854. Donors in the cohort were predominantly white British and more often female, and clonal diversity was possibly underestimated. Vaccination with two AZD1222 doses was followed by a rise in Spike-specific TCR breadth and depth.

The data were produced by immunoSEQ multiplex PCR, yet TCRdb's version contains in-frame clones alone and is incomplete. This sample has about 27,000 clones; around 92% occur once, and the top ten carry around 8.9%. Pooling was applied to second doses at about 4 or about 12 weeks. To note about this clone: Its target is not known.

The CDR3 totals 19 residues. Germline CDR1 reads KGHSH; CDR2 reads LQKENI. The ends lost 3 bases at V and 4 bases at J; junction bases unmatched: 17. The sequence was obtained from an adult who received the AZD1222 COVID-19 vaccine. The source material was peripheral blood, sampled 28 days after the second AZD1222 dose. The chain is built from TRBV18 and TRBJ1-2; 10 bases agree with TRBD1. CDR3 DNA sequence: TGTGCCAGCTCACCCAGCCCTACCGTGGGGACAGGGGCTGTCTATGGCTACACCTTC. It is translated as CASSPSPTVGTGAVYGYTF.